In this sample, the clone carrying this T cell receptor beta chain turned up once. Its antigen is not known. The CDR3 runs to 13 residues. Between the trimmed V and J ends, which lost 4 bases and 7 bases, there was a span of 14 bases. Germline CDR1 and CDR2: SGHRS and YFSETQ. Profiled with immunoSEQ multiplex PCR; TCRdb holds only in-frame clones, not every one. The repertoire consists of roughly 100,000 clones, with around 83% occurring once and the leading ten covering 4%. These data belong to a study of cytomegalovirus exposure and HLA in healthy donors. Study-level information: A later analysis reported the 90 to 150 validation repertoires used the same platform as the approximately 660 first-cohort repertoires. General study results and limits: Among TCR beta chains, those listed as cytomegalovirus-associated numbered roughly 150. One later analysis, an examination of the 120 validation repertoires, found that first-cohort TCR clusters tended to co-occur in them. The authors confirmed in vitro that a few CMV-associated chains were specific for CMV antigens.

The sequence was obtained from a young woman in good health and CMV-seropositive. The sample comprised PBMCs. This sequence joins TRBV5-1 and TRBJ1-1; D unresolved. The CDR3 is CASSAQVGGEAFF. The CDR3, as DNA: TGCGCCAGCAGCGCCCAGGTTGGAGGTGAAGCTTTCTTT.